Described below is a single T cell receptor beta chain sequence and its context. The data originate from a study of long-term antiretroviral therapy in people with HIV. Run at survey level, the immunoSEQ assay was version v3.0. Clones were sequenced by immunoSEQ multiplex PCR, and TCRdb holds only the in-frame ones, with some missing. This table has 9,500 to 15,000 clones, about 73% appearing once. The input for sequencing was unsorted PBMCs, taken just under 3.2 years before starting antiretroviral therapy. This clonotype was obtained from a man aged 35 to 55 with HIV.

The DNA for the CDR3 is TGTGCCAGCAGTAAACCACAGGGGGCAATATACGAGCAGTACTTC. It translates to CASSKPQGAIYEQYF. The chain is built from TRBV6-5 and TRBJ2-7; 9 nucleotides align to TRBD1. Trimming cost V 5 bases and J 4 bases; bases outside gene matches: 9. The CDR3 runs to 15 residues. CDR1 is MNHEY, CDR2 SVGAGI, per germline.